This TCR beta chain is from a study of OX40 agonist ivuxolimab in advanced cancers. Study-level information: Checkpoint inhibitors had been given previously to roughly 36% of patients.

TCRdb's table, derived via immunoSEQ multiplex PCR, lists solely in-frame clones and lacks some. Found here are 12,000 to 15,000 clones, 70% to 80% of them singletons; the top ten hold about 17%. The trim removed 7 bases at V and 4 bases at J, leaving 10 bases unmatched. Germline CDR1 SQVTM, CDR2 ANQGSEA. The CDR3 consists of 15 residues. This TCR was sampled from an adult with an advanced solid tumor such as melanoma, head and neck, liver or kidney cancer. The V and J genes are TRBV29-1 and TRBJ2-6; 7 bases fit TRBD1. The material sequenced was CD4+ or CD8+ T cells sorted from blood, taken in a trial of the OX40 agonist ivuxolimab. CDR3: CSARLGTAGANVLTF. CDR3 sequence (DNA): TGCAGCGCTCGACTGGGGACAGCCGGGGCCAACGTCCTGACTTTC.